One T cell receptor (beta chain) is described in this entry. Its antigen is not known. The repertoire was sequenced with immunoSEQ multiplex PCR; TCRdb's copy has only in-frame clones and lacks some. The top ten hold 15% to 20% of the sample, which has some 100,000 clones, around nine tenths seen once. The sample originates from a study of T cell responses to AZD1222 COVID-19 vaccine. Study information: Pooled in the analysis were second doses at about 4 or about 12 weeks. General study findings and limits: Clonal diversity may have been underestimated, and the donors were mostly white British, with more females than males.

The sequenced sample was peripheral blood, obtained on day 0 of AZD1222 vaccination. This clonotype was obtained from an adult in good health.

The CDR3 DNA follows: TGTGCCAGTAGTACAGGACAGGGGGCGAACAACTATGGCTACACCTTC. It specifies CASSTGQGANNYGYTF. The V and J genes are TRBV19 and TRBJ1-2; 11 bases are a match to TRBD1. From germline, CDR1 is LNHDA and CDR2 SQIVND (reference sequence). The CDR3 runs 16 residues. With V trimmed by 4 bases and J by 2 bases, 6 bases remained unmatched.